Many counts were recorded for the clone carrying this TCR beta chain. Its antigen is undetermined. Documented time point: persistent/refractory GD, antithyroid drugs over 5 years with positive TRAb. From RNA extracted from PBMCs, the TCR library was made. Around 9 milliliters of peripheral blood were drawn into EDTA tubes. The data stem from a study of regulatory T cells in long-lasting Graves disease. Study-level information: The definition of persistent Graves' disease was over 5 years of antithyroid drugs with positive TSH receptor antibodies. Study conclusions and caveats: Persistent disease samples used TRBV28, TRBJ1-2 and TRBJ2-5 preferentially.

The CDR3 length is 15 residues. Germline V CDR1 and CDR2: MDHEN, SYDVKM. The trim removed 5 bases at V and 3 bases at J, leaving 5 bases unmatched. The authors built TCR beta libraries using iRepertoire HTBI primers and Arm-PCR of CDR3 regions. As handled by the study authors: Identification across samples found 50 to 80 TRBV and about 13 TRBJ segments. TCRdb used MiXCR to reprocess the multiplex PCR reads, holding one entry per CDR3 protein. These V and J calls are TCRdb output, not the study's own analysis. The sample has more than 300,000 distinct CDR3 sequences; 20% to 25% are singletons. The material sequenced was peripheral blood mononuclear cells (PBMCs), taken when the disease was refractory, from a patient treated with antithyroid drugs. The clonotype originates from a woman aged 40-49 years with Graves disease. The chain couples TRBV28 to TRBJ2-2, with TRBD1 matching 8 bases. The DNA of the CDR3 is TGTGCCAGCAGTCCCCTGGACAGGGACACCGGGGAGCTGTTTTTT. It translates to CASSPLDRDTGELFF.